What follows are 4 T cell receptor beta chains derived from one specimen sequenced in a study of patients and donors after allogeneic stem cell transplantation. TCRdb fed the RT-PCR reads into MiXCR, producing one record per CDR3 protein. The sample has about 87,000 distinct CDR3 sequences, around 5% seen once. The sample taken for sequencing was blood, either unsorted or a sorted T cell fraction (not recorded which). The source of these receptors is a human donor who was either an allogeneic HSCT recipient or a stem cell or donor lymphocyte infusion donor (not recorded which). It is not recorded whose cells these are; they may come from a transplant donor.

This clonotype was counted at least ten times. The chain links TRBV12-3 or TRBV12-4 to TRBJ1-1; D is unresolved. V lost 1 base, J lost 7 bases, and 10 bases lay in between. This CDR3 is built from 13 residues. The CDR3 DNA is TGTGCCAGCAGTTTAGGGGGAAGTGGTGAAGCTTTCTTT. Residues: CASSLGGSGEAFF.

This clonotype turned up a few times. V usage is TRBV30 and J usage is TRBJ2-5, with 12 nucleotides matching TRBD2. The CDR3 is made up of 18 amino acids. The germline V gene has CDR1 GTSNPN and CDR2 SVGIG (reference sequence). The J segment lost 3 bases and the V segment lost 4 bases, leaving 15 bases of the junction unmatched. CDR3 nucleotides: TGTGCCTGGAACTCCCCTAGCGGGAGGGCGGAGGGGGAAGAGACCCAGTACTTC. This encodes CAWNSPSGRAEGEETQYF.

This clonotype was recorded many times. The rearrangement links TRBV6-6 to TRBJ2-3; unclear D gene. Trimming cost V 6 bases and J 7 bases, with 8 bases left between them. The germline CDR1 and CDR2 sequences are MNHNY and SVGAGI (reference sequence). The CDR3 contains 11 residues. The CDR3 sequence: CASSSLNTQYF. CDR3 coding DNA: TGTGCCAGCAGCTCTTTAAATACGCAGTATTTT.

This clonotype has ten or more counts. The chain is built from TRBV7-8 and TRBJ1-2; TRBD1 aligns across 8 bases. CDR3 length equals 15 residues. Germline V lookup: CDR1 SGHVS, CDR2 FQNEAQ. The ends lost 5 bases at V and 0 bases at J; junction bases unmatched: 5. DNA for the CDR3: TGTGCCAGCAGCCGCTCGGGACAGGCTAACTATGGCTACACCTTC. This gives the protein CASSRSGQANYGYTF.